The T cell receptor (beta chain) under discussion was sequenced for a study (dated by TCRdb to the early 2010s). The table lists this clonotype with a few counts. Its antigen is currently not known. Base qualities were left out, and no much larger clone turns up one base away. V is clipped by 1 base and J by 3 bases, and the sequence between their germline boundaries is 18 bases long. CDR1 LGHNA and CDR2 YSLEER are derived from the germline V gene. The CDR3 contains 17 residues, cysteine and phenylalanine counted. The DNA shown is the 51-base CDR3, in frame from base 1. The sequencer was an Illumina Genome Analyzer IIx. Clones were called with MiXCR by TCRdb after fastp trimmed the public reads at Q25, and only in-frame beta chains were retained. Entries that share a CDR3 protein sequence are merged under the most common genes and DNA. The sample table contains roughly 15,000 distinct CDR3 sequences; only one count was recorded for 30% to 45% of them. The ten largest make up roughly a sixth of the sample.

The clonotype was recovered from a human donor. Sequenced material: blood. The receptor chain draws on TRBV4-3 and TRBJ2-5; the D region possibly corresponds to TRBD1 (6 bases align). The DNA sequence is TGCGCCAGCAGCCAAGCTCTGGGGACACGCGAAAAAGAGACCCAGTACTTC. Its coded protein is CASSQALGTREKETQYF.